The 20 T cell receptor beta chains below all came from one sample that was sequenced in a study of cytomegalovirus exposure and HLA in healthy donors. PCR amplification relied on 60 Vbeta primers (plus 13 Jbeta primers). Data came from immunoSEQ multiplex PCR; TCRdb stores just in-frame clones and leaves some out. The top ten hold over 1% of the sample, which has 200,000 or so clones, over 80% seen once. Material: PBMCs. All receptors derive from a man between 25 and 39 years old in good health and CMV-seronegative.

The chain links TRBV10-3 to TRBJ2-7; 7 bases map to TRBD1. CDR1 and CDR2 from the germline V gene are ENHRY and SYGVKD. This CDR3 comprises 18 residues. V lost 4 bases and J lost 5; bases outside the gene matches: 20. DNA for the CDR3: TGTGCCATCAGTGGACCTACGACAGGGACACCACTCCTCAACGAGCAGTACTTC. Protein product: CAISGPTTGTPLLNEQYF.

The chain employs TRBV5-6 and TRBJ2-1, with D perhaps TRBD2 (5 bases). Germline-derived CDR1 and CDR2 are SGHDT and YYEEEE. This CDR3 contains 16 residues. Trimming removed 6 bases at V and 6 bases at J, with 22 bases between. The CDR3 sequence: CASNSDGEPSLNEQFF. The CDR3 bases are TGTGCCAGCAACAGCGACGGGGAACCGAGTCTCAATGAGCAGTTCTTC.

The chain employs TRBV19 and TRBJ2-7; 11 bases line up with TRBD1. V lost 3 bases, J lost 5 bases, and 3 bases stayed unmatched. This CDR3 has 14 residues. The germline V gene has CDR1 LNHDA and CDR2 SQIVND (reference sequence). The DNA of the CDR3 is TGTGCCAGTAGTATGGGACAGGGGGGCGACGAGCAGTACTTC. Protein product: CASSMGQGGDEQYF. Filled out from reference TRBV19 and TRBJ2-7, the complete variable domain reads DGGITQSPKYLFRKEGQNVTLSCEQNLNHDAMYWYRQDPGQGLRLIYYSQIVNDFQKGDIAEGYSVSREKKESFPLTVTSAQKNPTAFYLCASSMGQGGDEQYFGPGTRLTVT.

DNA of the CDR3: TGTGCCAGCAGCCAAGAGCGCTTTCCAGATACGCAGTATTTT. Its protein product is CASSQERFPDTQYF. V and J are TRBV5-4 and TRBJ2-3; D is unclear. The CDR3 is 14 residues long. The germline V gene encodes CDR1 SGHNT and CDR2 YYREEE (reference sequence). V was pared by 4 bases and J by 4 bases, with 13 bases between.

Comment on this clone: One end of the junction does not line up with germline, which may come from a read error. The V and J genes are TRBV2 and TRBJ2-6; D is possibly TRBD1 (5 bases). The CDR3 loop spans 12 amino acids. Germline V gene sequence: CDR1 SNHLY, CDR2 FYNNEI. CDR3 in amino acids: CASNSGANGLTF. The CDR3 nucleotides read TGTGCCAGCAACTCTGGGGCCAACGGCCTGACTTTC.

The V and J genes are TRBV15 and TRBJ2-3, with D tentatively TRBD2 (5 bases). Germline V gives CDR1 LNHNV, CDR2 YYDKDF (reference sequence). The V and J ends lost 1 base and 4 bases respectively, with 12 bases between them. The CDR3 contains 15 residues. The CDR3 coding sequence is TGTGCCACCAGCAGAGGCCGATCGGGGTCAGATACGCAGTATTTT. It specifies CATSRGRSGSDTQYF.

CDR3 sequence reads: CASSNSERDNEQFF. Written as DNA, the CDR3 is TGTGCCAGCAGCAATTCGGAGCGGGACAATGAGCAGTTCTTC. The chain couples TRBV21-1 to TRBJ2-1; TRBD2 reflects the table's D call only, with no check against the DNA. TRBV21-1 is recorded as a pseudogene. This CDR3 has 14 residues.

The rearrangement uses TRBV19 and TRBJ2-7, with a tentative D call TRBD2 (6 bases). CDR1 is LNHDA and CDR2 is SQIVND in the germline V gene (reference sequence). V shed 5 bases and J shed 4 bases, with 9 bases lying between them. This CDR3 region has 12 residues. For the CDR3, the DNA is TGTGCCAGTAGTGCGGGAATTTACGAGCAGTACTTC. It encodes CASSAGIYEQYF. The entire variable domain, with the rest obtained from reference TRBV19 and TRBJ2-7, is as follows: DGGITQSPKYLFRKEGQNVTLSCEQNLNHDAMYWYRQDPGQGLRLIYYSQIVNDFQKGDIAEGYSVSREKKESFPLTVTSAQKNPTAFYLCASSAGIYEQYFGPGTRLTVT.

This chain connects TRBV28 to TRBJ1-1; D possibly corresponds to TRBD1 (5 bases). The V and J ends lost 8 bases and 2 bases respectively, with 9 bases between them. The CDR3 contains 12 residues. Germline-derived CDR1 and CDR2 are MDHEN and SYDVKM. CDR3 in DNA: TGTGCCAGCGAGGACACAAACACTGAAGCTTTCTTT. Amino acid sequence: CASEDTNTEAFF.

The chain employs TRBV19 and TRBJ1-1; D may be TRBD1 (6 bases). The CDR3 consists of 13 residues. The germline V gene has CDR1 LNHDA and CDR2 SQIVND (reference sequence). V was clipped by 9 bases and J by 2 bases, with 13 bases between them. CDR3 sequence: CASRLGGNTEAFF. The CDR3 DNA reads as TGTGCCAGCCGCTTAGGGGGTAACACTGAAGCTTTCTTT. The complete variable domain, with remaining parts taken from reference TRBV19 and TRBJ1-1, reads DGGITQSPKYLFRKEGQNVTLSCEQNLNHDAMYWYRQDPGQGLRLIYYSQIVNDFQKGDIAEGYSVSREKKESFPLTVTSAQKNPTAFYLCASRLGGNTEAFFGQGTRLTVV.

This clone is a singleton in its sample. The chain carries TRBV27 and TRBJ2-7; D is ambiguous. Germline-derived CDR1 and CDR2 are MNHEY and SMNVEV (reference sequence). V was pared by 5 bases and J by 2 bases, with 10 bases between. There are 13 residues in the CDR3. The CDR3 reads CASSPSQAYEQYF. Here the CDR3 DNA reads TGTGCCAGCAGTCCATCTCAGGCCTACGAGCAGTACTTC.

The rearrangement links TRBV11-2 to TRBJ2-4; a weak D match, TRBD1 (6 bases). The V and J ends lost 5 bases and 0 bases respectively, with 14 bases between them. The CDR3 spans 16 residues. Looked up from germline, CDR1 is SGHAT and CDR2 is FQNNGV. The CDR3 DNA reads as TGTGCCAGCAGCCCGACCCAGGGGCTAGCCAAAAACATTCAGTACTTC. Its protein product is CASSPTQGLAKNIQYF.

This rearrangement joins TRBV5-4 to TRBJ1-1; tentative D call: TRBD1 (5 bases). V was pared by 0 bases and J by 4 bases, with 10 bases between. The CDR3 length is 14 residues. Germline assignment: CDR1 SGHNT and CDR2 YYREEE (reference sequence). CDR3 sequence reads: CASSLVGEATEAFF. In nucleotides, the CDR3 is TGTGCCAGCAGCTTGGTGGGGGAGGCCACTGAAGCTTTCTTT.

V gene TRBV28 combines with J gene TRBJ2-6; no definite D call. Per germline, CDR1 MDHEN and CDR2 SYDVKM. V lost 9 bases and J lost 2, with 11 bases in between. The CDR3 sequence is 14 residues long. The CDR3 sequence is CASRSMAGANVLTF. DNA for the CDR3: TGTGCCAGTAGATCTATGGCTGGGGCCAACGTCCTGACTTTC.

V and J are TRBV7-2 and TRBJ2-5; 10 bases agree with TRBD1. From germline, CDR1 is SGHTA and CDR2 FQGNSA. V lost 7 bases and J lost 7; bases outside the gene matches: 9. The CDR3 covers 14 residues. In DNA, the CDR3 is TGTGCCAGCACCCATAACCGGGACAGGGGGACCCAGTACTTC. Its protein is CASTHNRDRGTQYF.

This chain links TRBV19 with TRBJ2-2; 10 bases agree with TRBD1. Germline trimming cut 4 bases from V and 5 bases from J; bases unmatched to any gene: 4. CDR1 is LNHDA and CDR2 is SQIVND in the germline V gene (reference sequence). The CDR3 length is 15 residues. CDR3 bases: TGTGCCAGTAGTAGCCCGGGACAGGGGACCGGGGAGCTGTTTTTT. Amino acid sequence: CASSSPGQGTGELFF.

This chain links TRBV6-1 with TRBJ2-1; TRBD2 is a possible D gene (5 bases). The CDR3 contains 15 residues. V lost 6 bases and J 7 bases, leaving 19 bases between the germline ends. Germline lookup yields CDR1 MNHNS and CDR2 SASEGT. The CDR3 is CASRPHGVRKNEQFF. Written as DNA, the CDR3 is TGTGCCAGCAGACCCCACGGGGTCAGAAAAAATGAGCAGTTCTTC.

V and J are TRBV5-6 and TRBJ2-5; D is possibly TRBD1 (6 bases). Trimming cost V 0 bases and J 1 base, with 19 bases left between them. CDR3 size: 18 residues. CDR1 and CDR2 (germline): SGHDT, YYEEEE. Here the CDR3 reads CASSLEIGWGRIQETQYF. Here the CDR3 DNA reads TGTGCCAGCAGCTTGGAAATAGGCTGGGGGCGTATCCAAGAGACCCAGTACTTC.

J is TRBJ1-4 and V is TRBV29-1, with D possibly TRBD1 on 6 matching bases. Looked up from germline, CDR1 is SQVTM and CDR2 is ANQGSEA. V was cut by 7 bases and J by 7 bases, with 16 bases left in between. The CDR3 is 13 residues long. The CDR3 sequence: CSGSQGKLEKLFF. The CDR3 DNA follows: TGCAGCGGATCACAGGGCAAGCTTGAAAAACTGTTTTTT. Full variable domain (outside the CDR3, taken from reference TRBV29-1 and TRBJ1-4): SAVISQKPSRDICQRGTSLTIQCQVDSQVTMMFWYRQQPGQSLTLIATANQGSEATYESGFVIDKFPISRPNLTFSTLTVSNMSPEDSSIYLCSGSQGKLEKLFFGSGTQLSVL.

The chain employs TRBV5-8 and TRBJ1-6, with 7 bases fitting TRBD1. V shed 4 bases and J 14 bases; nucleotides not matched to a gene: 24. The CDR3 spans 18 residues. Germline V gives CDR1 SGHTS, CDR2 YDEGEE. DNA of the CDR3: TGTGCCAGCAGCAAAGTACCGGGCCCAGGGGGGTCGGATTCGGCCCTCCACTTT. Its protein is CASSKVPGPGGSDSALHF.